Listed below are T cell receptor beta chains from one sample, sequenced in a study of human T cells and chemical hapten exposure. TCRdb re-analysed the RACE reads in MiXCR, keeping a single row per CDR3 protein. The table has under 90,000 distinct CDR3 sequences, approximately 8% seen once; the top ten hold over 1.5%. Material: whole blood. These receptors all come from a male donor in good health. Some clones in this sample may be carry-over from other donors' samples. CDR3s include the opening cysteine and the closing phenylalanine or tryptophan. A D gene is named only where the DNA matches it firmly. Size tells how often a clone was seen (once, few, many) or the class of an expanded clone, and some rows leave it out.

TRBV29-1	few	TRBJ1-2	TRBD1	TGCAGCGTTTCCACCATGAGGACAGGGGACTATGGCTACACCTTC	CSVSTMRTGDYGYTF
TRBV20-1	many	TRBJ2-1	TRBD2	TGCAGTGCTAGAGGGGACATAGCGGGAGGGGTCTACAATGAGCAGTTCTTC	CSARGDIAGGVYNEQFF
TRBV20-1	-	TRBJ2-7	TRBD1	TGCAGTGCTAGACGGGATGACAGGGAAGGGGTCTACGAGCAGTACTTC	CSARRDDREGVYEQYF
TRBV14	few	TRBJ2-1	-	TGTGCCAGCAGCCAAGATCTCGGGGACTCCTACAATGAGCAGTTCTTC	CASSQDLGDSYNEQFF
TRBV20-1	many	TRBJ1-4	-	TGCAGTGCTAGAGATCCCCGACCGGGCCGGAAGACTAATGAAAAACTGTTTTTT	CSARDPRPGRKTNEKLFF
TRBV2	few	TRBJ2-1	-	TGTGCCAGCAGTGAAAACGAGCAGTTCTTC	CASSENEQFF
TRBV15	-	TRBJ2-1	TRBD1	TGTGCCACCAGCGTAGGAAGACAGGGGTACAATGAGCAGTTCTTC	CATSVGRQGYNEQFF
TRBV5-1	few	TRBJ2-7	TRBD2	TGCGCCAGCAGCTTGATCCTAGCGGCAGAAGGTGACGAGCAGTACTTC	CASSLILAAEGDEQYF
TRBV12-3/TRBV12-4	many	TRBJ2-3	TRBD2	TGTGCCAGCAGTCCCCGAACCCTGTTACTAGCGGGAGAAACAGATACGCAGTATTTT	CASSPRTLLLAGETDTQYF
TRBV30	-	TRBJ1-2	-	TGTGCCTGGATGGGGGGGAACTATGGCTACACCTTC	CAWMGGNYGYTF
TRBV14	many	TRBJ1-4	-	TGTGCCAGCAGCCAAGACTGGGTCAATGAAAAACTGTTTTTT	CASSQDWVNEKLFF
TRBV27	many	TRBJ2-1	TRBD2	TGTGCCAGCAGTACACTGCCGGGACTAGCGGGAGCGGGGCAGTTCTTC	CASSTLPGLAGAGQFF
TRBV2	few	TRBJ1-4	-	TGTGCCAGCAGTAGTCAGGGATCTAATGAAAAACTGTTTTTT	CASSSQGSNEKLFF
TRBV6-2/TRBV6-3	-	TRBJ1-1	TRBD1	TGTGCCAGCAGTTACCCGGACAGGGTGGGCACTGAAGCTTTCTTT	CASSYPDRVGTEAFF
TRBV6-4	few	TRBJ2-3	TRBD2	TGTGCCAGCAGTGAGGCGGGAGGGCCAGTAGATACGCAGTATTTT	CASSEAGGPVDTQYF
TRBV7-3	-	TRBJ2-1	TRBD2	TGTGCCAGCAGCCTTAGCGGGGGGCCTAACAATGAGCAGTTCTTC	CASSLSGGPNNEQFF
TRBV7-9	few	TRBJ1-1	TRBD1	TGTGCCAGCAGACAGGGACAGGGAATGAACACTGAAGCTTTCTTT	CASRQGQGMNTEAFF
TRBV6-1	-	TRBJ2-7	TRBD2	TGTGCCAGCAGTGAACGGTCTAGCGGGCCCTACGAGCAGTACTTC	CASSERSSGPYEQYF
TRBV4-3	few	TRBJ2-7	-	TGCGCCAGCAGCCAAGAGCGACAGAGATACGAGCAGTACTTC	CASSQERQRYEQYF
TRBV4-3	few	TRBJ1-6	TRBD1	TGCGCCAGCAGCCGAACAGGGGCTTCCTATAATTCACCCCTCCACTTT	CASSRTGASYNSPLHF
TRBV7-3	many	TRBJ2-2	-	TGTGCCAGCAGCTTAAAACGGGTCACCGGGGAGCTGTTTTTT	CASSLKRVTGELFF
TRBV6-1	-	TRBJ2-3	-	TGTGCCAGCAGTCCCGCCGGACGATTCACAGATACGCAGTATTTT	CASSPAGRFTDTQYF
TRBV2	many	TRBJ2-3	TRBD1	TGTGCCAGCAGTGTTTTGGAGACAGGGCGCACAGATACGCAGTATTTT	CASSVLETGRTDTQYF
TRBV6-2/TRBV6-3	few	TRBJ1-5	TRBD1	TGTGCCAGCAGTTACGCCAGGGGGCTTGAACAGCCCCAGCATTTT	CASSYARGLEQPQHF
TRBV6-5	-	TRBJ1-1	-	TGTGCCAGCAGTTACACCGGGACTGTCGTTTTCTTT	CASSYTGTVVFF
TRBV29-1	few	TRBJ2-7	TRBD1	TGCAGCGTTGAAGCGACCGGACAGGGGGCATACGAGCAGTACTTC	CSVEATGQGAYEQYF
TRBV7-3	few	TRBJ2-6	TRBD1	TGTGCCAGCAGCTTGCCGGGACAGTCTAACTCTGGGGCCAACGTCCTGACTTTC	CASSLPGQSNSGANVLTF
TRBV7-8	few	TRBJ2-7	TRBD2	TGTGCCAGCAGCTCTAGCGAGCGGGAGGGGGTGGAGCAGTACTTC	CASSSSEREGVEQYF
TRBV18	-	TRBJ1-1	TRBD1	TGTGCCAGCTCACCTTGGACAGGGGATTTGAACACTGAAGCTTTCTTT	CASSPWTGDLNTEAFF
TRBV6-2/TRBV6-3	-	TRBJ2-1	-	TGTGCCAGCAGCCCGACTGAAGATGAGCAGTTCTTC	CASSPTEDEQFF
TRBV20-1	many	TRBJ1-1	-	TGCAGTGGAGGGGACTCTTCTATCACGGGCACTGAAGCTTTCTTT	CSGGDSSITGTEAFF
TRBV6-1	few	TRBJ1-3	-	TGTGCCAGCAGTGAAGCGCTCACCTCTGGAAACACCATATATTTT	CASSEALTSGNTIYF
TRBV4-2	-	TRBJ1-1	-	TGTGCCAGCAGCCCCACATGGGATCAGGGGTCTCTACTCGGAGCTTTCTTT	CASSPTWDQGSLLGAFF
TRBV4-2	many	TRBJ2-7	-	TGTGCCAGCAGCCAAGACTTCGGGCACTACGAGCAGTACTTC	CASSQDFGHYEQYF
TRBV3-1	-	TRBJ2-7	-	TGTGCCAGCAGCCAGCCCCCGGGTCTAAGGGGTTACGAGCAGTACTTC	CASSQPPGLRGYEQYF
TRBV27	few	TRBJ1-2	-	TGTGCCAGCAGTAGCGAGGGCCGAGCTAACTATGGCTACACCTTC	CASSSEGRANYGYTF
TRBV12-5	many	TRBJ2-1	-	TGTGCTAGTGCTACCGGGACCTTCCTTTACAATGAGCAGTTCTTC	CASATGTFLYNEQFF
TRBV15	many	TRBJ2-3	-	TGTGCCACCAGCAGAGCCAAAACTTCCTTTCCACAAGATACGCAGTATTTT	CATSRAKTSFPQDTQYF
TRBV20-1	-	TRBJ2-3	-	TGCAGTGCTAGGAATCCCCGAGAGGGGGGGCGGACAGATACGCAGTATTTT	CSARNPREGGRTDTQYF
TRBV12-3/TRBV12-4	-	TRBJ2-7	TRBD1	TGTGCCAGCAGTTTAGCGCTAACAGGGGGTAACGAGCAGTACTTC	CASSLALTGGNEQYF
TRBV11-3	few	TRBJ2-1	-	TGTGCCAGCAGCTTAGGGGACGCGAGCAATGAGCAGTTCTTC	CASSLGDASNEQFF
TRBV20-1	many	TRBJ1-2	-	TGCAGTGCTAGAAACGATAGGGATGGCTACACCTTC	CSARNDRDGYTF
TRBV5-1	-	TRBJ2-5	-	TGCGCCAGCAGCATGGATACCACACCCAAAGAGACCCAGTACTTC	CASSMDTTPKETQYF
TRBV12-3/TRBV12-4	-	TRBJ2-2	-	TGTGCCAGCAGCGGACTGGCTGGCACCGGGGAGCTGTTTTTT	CASSGLAGTGELFF
TRBV20-1	few	TRBJ2-1	-	TGCAGTGCTAGGCCCTCGGATCAGAGAGGATTCAATGAGCAGTTCTTC	CSARPSDQRGFNEQFF
TRBV7-2	many	TRBJ2-7	-	TGTGCCAGCAGCTTGAGGTACGAGCAGTACTTC	CASSLRYEQYF
TRBV4-2	few	TRBJ2-7	-	TGTGCCAGCAGCCAACCCGGGACAATAGGCTACGAGCAGTACTTC	CASSQPGTIGYEQYF
TRBV12-3/TRBV12-4	few	TRBJ1-5	-	TGTGCCAGCAGTTTGGCCAGCGAGGGCAATCAGCCCCAGCATTTT	CASSLASEGNQPQHF
TRBV5-1	-	TRBJ2-5	TRBD1	TGCGCCAGCAGCTTGGGGGACAGTCGCCAAGAGACCCAGTACTTC	CASSLGDSRQETQYF
TRBV7-8	-	TRBJ1-1	-	TGTGCCAGCAGCTTAGACAGGGAGGGGACTGAAGCTTTCTTT	CASSLDREGTEAFF
TRBV9	few	TRBJ2-5	TRBD2	TGTGCCAGCAGCGTAGGACTAGCGGGGGGGCCTGAGGAGACCCAGTACTTC	CASSVGLAGGPEETQYF
TRBV12-5	many	TRBJ2-3	-	TGTGCTAGTGGTGCGGGGACGCGAAACACAGATACGCAGTATTTT	CASGAGTRNTDTQYF
TRBV18	-	TRBJ2-1	-	TGTGCCAGCTCACCACGCGGGCAGGAAGGGTTCTTC	CASSPRGQEGFF
TRBV7-2	few	TRBJ1-4	TRBD1	TGTGCCAGCAGCCGTCAGACAGGGATAAATGAAAAACTGTTTTTT	CASSRQTGINEKLFF
TRBV7-6	few	TRBJ1-1	-	TGTGCCAGCAGCTCCAGTCGCATGAACACTGAAGCTTTCTTT	CASSSSRMNTEAFF